One sample yielded the 9 T cell receptor beta chains listed below, sequenced in a study of T cell repertoires in cytomegalovirus infection. These receptors lack a known antigen. TCRdb re-derived calls from the reads in MiXCR, one entry per CDR3 protein. The sample carries nearly 700,000 distinct CDR3 sequences, roughly a third recorded once. The material was cultured PBMCs, obtained from culture after CMV antigen stimulation. The receptors were sampled from a human donor in good health (CMV status not recorded). Some clones in this sample may be carry-over from other donors' samples.

In the case of this clonotype: This may come from a read error, since a much larger clone is one base off. The genes are TRBV7-2 and TRBJ1-4, with 7 bases aligning to TRBD1. CDR1 is SGHTA, CDR2 FQGNSA, per germline. The CDR3 consists of 15 residues. The DNA of the CDR3 is TGTGCCCGCAGCTCGACGGGACAGCTAAATGAAAAACTGTTTTTT. Translated, it gives CARSSTGQLNEKLFF.

This clonotype was counted only a few times. The chain has TRBV7-2 and TRBJ1-4, with D possibly matching TRBD1 (5 bases). The germline V gene encodes CDR1 SGHTA and CDR2 FQGNSA. The V end was cut by 5 bases, the J end by 8 bases, with 15 bases between. The CDR3 is 14 residues long. CDR3 loop: CASSAGDRGEKLFF. In nucleotides, the CDR3 is TGTGCCAGCAGCGCGGGAGACAGAGGGGAAAAACTGTTTTTT.

This rearrangement joins TRBV20-1 to TRBJ1-1; D is possibly TRBD1 (6 bases). The CDR3 runs 13 residues. Looked up from germline, CDR1 is DFQATT and CDR2 is SNEGSKA (reference sequence). Trimming stripped 4 bases from V and 0 bases from J, with 9 bases between. As DNA, the CDR3 is TGCAGTGCTACTGGACAGCTGAACACTGAAGCTTTCTTT. Its protein product is CSATGQLNTEAFF.

This rearrangement joins TRBV28 to TRBJ2-3; D is unresolved. Germline V lookup: CDR1 MDHEN, CDR2 SYDVKM. The CDR3 extends over 15 amino acids. Between the trimmed V and J ends, which lost 3 bases and 2 bases, there was a span of 12 bases. Here the CDR3 DNA reads TGTGCCAGCAGTTTGTTGTCTCGCCCCACAGATACGCAGTATTTT. Its translation is CASSLLSRPTDTQYF.

This chain joins TRBV2 and TRBJ2-6, with D tentatively TRBD2 (6 bases). V dropped 10 bases and J dropped 3 bases, with 13 bases sitting between them. The length of the CDR3 is 14 residues. Germline V gene sequence: CDR1 SNHLY, CDR2 FYNNEI. Written as DNA, the CDR3 is TGTGCCACCTACGGGACTTATGGGGCCAACGTCCTGACTTTC. The encoded protein is CATYGTYGANVLTF.

V usage is TRBV4-2 and J usage is TRBJ2-7, with D perhaps matching TRBD1 (6 bases). The germline V gene has CDR1 LGHNA and CDR2 YNFKEQ. The CDR3 length is 15 residues. The V gene lost 0 bases and the J gene lost 2 bases, with 11 bases spanning the gap. The CDR3 coding sequence is TGTGCCAGCAGCCAAGAAACTCAGGGGACCTACGAGCAGTACTTC. It yields the protein CASSQETQGTYEQYF.

The sample holds a few counts of this clonotype. The chain combines TRBV4-1 with TRBJ2-1; D is ambiguous. V shed 1 base and J shed 11 bases, with 6 bases lying between them. The germline CDR1 and CDR2 sequences are MGHRA and YSYEKL. This CDR3 contains 11 residues. This chain's CDR3 is CASSQGQQQFF. CDR3 nucleotide sequence: TGCGCCAGCAGCCAAGGGCAACAGCAGTTCTTC.

V is TRBV7-4 and J is TRBJ2-5, with D hard to call. With 5 bases removed from V and 5 bases from J, the gap between germline ends came to 15 bases. The CDR3 runs 14 residues. Germline V gene data show CDR1 as SGHVT and CDR2 as SQSDAQ. The DNA of the CDR3 is TGTGCCAGCAGCCCCTCGGCAGGAAGGGAGACCCAGTACTTC. Translated: CASSPSAGRETQYF.

The chain combines TRBV7-9 with TRBJ2-1; 9 bases align to TRBD1. The CDR3 contains 17 residues. Germline assignment: CDR1 SEHNR and CDR2 FQNEAQ (reference sequence). J gave up 7 bases and V 7 bases, and 17 bases lay outside the gene matches. The CDR3 here is CASNEAYNRGRYNEQFF. CDR3 coding DNA: TGTGCCAGCAACGAAGCTTACAACAGGGGGCGATATAATGAGCAGTTCTTC.